The text below deals with one T cell receptor (beta chain). Its specificity is not known. The data belong to a study of cytotoxic CD8 clonotypes in ibrutinib-treated CLL. Findings and limits, study-wide: Elevated clonality accompanied ibrutinib response, with a return toward baseline values at progression. Sampling of sustained-remission and progressing patients occurred at differing times.

The CDR3 runs 16 residues. V shed 2 bases, J shed 4 bases, and the junction held 8 bases outside the gene matches. In germline, CDR1 is SGHRS, CDR2 YFSETQ. Sequenced by immunoSEQ multiplex PCR; TCRdb stores in-frame clones only, minus some. The table lists roughly 160,000 clones, about 80% of them singletons. V usage is TRBV5-1 and J usage is TRBJ1-4; 7 positions agree with TRBD1. Sequenced material: PBMCs, taken after 12 months of ibrutinib treatment. This clonotype originated in a human donor with chronic lymphocytic leukemia. This chain's CDR3 is CASSLGGVKSNEKLFF. CDR3 coding DNA: TGCGCCAGCAGCTTAGGGGGCGTAAAAAGTAATGAAAAACTGTTTTTT.